This entry concerns a single T cell receptor beta chain. The data derive from a study of blood T cell repertoires in COVID-19. Across the study: Whether acute or convalescent, the COVID-19 samples came from the United States, Italy and Spain. PBMCs, B-cell-depleted T cells, or T cells were the source of the cDNA or gDNA that made up the material.

Enrolment of Seattle patients took place during active infection, and they were followed longitudinally. Authors' methods: Nucleated cell counts were estimated from reference gene primer amplification. Profiled with immunoSEQ multiplex PCR; TCRdb holds only in-frame clones, not every one. V, J and clone size were drawn from that table, and D and trimming were deduced from the DNA. Of 350,000 to 450,000 clones listed, 75% to 90% are singletons. The CDR3 extends over 14 amino acids. After removal of 4 bases from V and 1 base from J, the junction contained 3 bases not matched to a gene. The germline V gene encodes CDR1 SGHDT and CDR2 YYEEEE.

Sequenced material: peripheral blood. The source is a woman aged 40 to 50 with COVID-19, enrolled during active disease. The chain employs TRBV5-6 and TRBJ1-1, with 8 bases matching TRBD1. CDR3 sequence: CASSPGQGNTEAFF. The DNA of the CDR3 is TGTGCCAGCAGCCCTGGACAGGGGAACACTGAAGCTTTCTTT.